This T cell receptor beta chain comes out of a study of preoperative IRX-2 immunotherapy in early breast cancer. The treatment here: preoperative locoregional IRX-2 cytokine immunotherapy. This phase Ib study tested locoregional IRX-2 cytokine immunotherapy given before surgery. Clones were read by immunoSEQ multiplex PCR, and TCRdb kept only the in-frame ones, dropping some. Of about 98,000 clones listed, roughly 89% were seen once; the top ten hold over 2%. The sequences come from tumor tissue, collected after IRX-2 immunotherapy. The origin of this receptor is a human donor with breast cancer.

CDR3 amino acids: CASSLDGVWSDEQYF. In DNA, the CDR3 is TGCGCCAGCAGCTTGGATGGCGTTTGGTCGGACGAGCAGTACTTC. V and J are TRBV5-1 and TRBJ2-7; no clear D. This CDR3 comprises 15 residues. Trimming removed 0 bases at V and 5 bases at J, with 15 bases between. The V gene's germline CDR1 is SGHRS and CDR2 YFSETQ. Combining the CDR3 with reference TRBV5-1 and TRBJ2-7 gives the whole variable domain KAGVTQTPRYLIKTRGQQVTLSCSPISGHRSVSWYQQTPGQGLQFLFEYFSETQRNKGNFPGRFSGRQFSNSRSEMNVSTLELGDSALYLCASSLDGVWSDEQYFGPGTRLTVT.